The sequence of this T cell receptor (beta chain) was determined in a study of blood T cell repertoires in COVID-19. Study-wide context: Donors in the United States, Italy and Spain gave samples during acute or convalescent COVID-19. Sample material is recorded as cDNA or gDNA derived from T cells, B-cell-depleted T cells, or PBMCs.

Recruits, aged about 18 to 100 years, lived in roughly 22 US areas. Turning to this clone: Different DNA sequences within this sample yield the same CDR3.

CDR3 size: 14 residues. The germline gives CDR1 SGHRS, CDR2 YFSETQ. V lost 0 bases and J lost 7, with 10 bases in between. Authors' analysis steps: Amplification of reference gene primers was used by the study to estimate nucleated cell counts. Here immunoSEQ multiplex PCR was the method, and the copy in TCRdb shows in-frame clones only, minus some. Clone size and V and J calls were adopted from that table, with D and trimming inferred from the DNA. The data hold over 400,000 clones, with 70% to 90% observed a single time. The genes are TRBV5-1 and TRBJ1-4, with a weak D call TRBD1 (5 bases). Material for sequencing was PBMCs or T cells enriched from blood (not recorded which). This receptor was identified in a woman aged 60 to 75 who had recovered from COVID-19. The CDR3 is CASSLGGGGEKLFF. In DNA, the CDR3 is TGCGCCAGCAGCTTGGGCGGGGGTGGTGAAAAACTGTTTTTT.